This TCR beta chain was captured by sequencing in a study of cytomegalovirus exposure and HLA in healthy donors. Study-level background: Earlier findings included some 120 million unique TCR beta sequences obtained from 170 million or so T cells.

PCR amplification relied on 60 Vbeta primers (plus 13 Jbeta primers). Assay: immunoSEQ multiplex PCR; the TCRdb copy retains only in-frame clones and omits some. The repertoire consists of fewer than 300,000 clones, with about 80% occurring once and the leading ten covering roughly 0.31%. General study findings and limits: A link between a missense DCLRE1C variant and TCR beta V- and J-gene trimming emerged from a later analysis. In vitro confirmation showed three CMV-associated chains to be CMV antigen specific.

There are 16 residues in the CDR3. Germline CDR1 reads MDHEN; CDR2 reads SYDVKM. Trimming at V came to 5 bases and at J to 1 base, leaving 6 bases not matched to a gene. This clone was seen a few times. The antigen remains undetermined. Sequenced: PBMCs. This receptor was obtained from a girl between 2 and 10 years old in good health and CMV-seronegative. V usage is TRBV28 and J usage is TRBJ2-4; 9 nucleotides align to TRBD1. In DNA, the CDR3 is TGTGCCAGCAGTCCGTCGGGGACAGGGGCCAAAAACATTCAGTACTTC. It yields the protein CASSPSGTGAKNIQYF.